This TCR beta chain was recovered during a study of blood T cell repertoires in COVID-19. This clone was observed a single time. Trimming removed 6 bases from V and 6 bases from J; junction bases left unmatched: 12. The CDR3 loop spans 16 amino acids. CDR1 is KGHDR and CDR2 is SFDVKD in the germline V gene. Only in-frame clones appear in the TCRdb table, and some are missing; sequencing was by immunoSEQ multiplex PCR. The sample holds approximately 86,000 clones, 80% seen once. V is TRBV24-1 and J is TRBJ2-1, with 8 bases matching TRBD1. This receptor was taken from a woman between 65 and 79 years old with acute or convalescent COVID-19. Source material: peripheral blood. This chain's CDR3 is CATSPGVDRVVNEQFF. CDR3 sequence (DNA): TGTGCCACCAGTCCCGGAGTGGACAGGGTAGTCAATGAGCAGTTCTTC.